This T cell receptor beta chain was captured by sequencing in a study of cytomegalovirus exposure and HLA in healthy donors (dated by TCRdb to about 2017). Regarding the complete study: According to an earlier analysis of several hundred of the donors, some 180 million T cells yielded over 100 million unique TCR beta sequences and about 300 Gb of sequence data. A later genetic analysis used genome-wide SNP genotypes for about three fifths of the roughly 700 donors, treating that subset as a discovery cohort. On average, around 200,000 unique TCR beta nucleotide sequences were sequenced per donor among a few hundred genotyped donors of the cohort, with around 19% of those sequences being non-productive. The aim of the study was to test whether cataloging public T cell receptors could identify signatures of past pathogen exposure. Rather than drawing on any new phenotypic data, the later analysis identified candidate immune exposures from TCR beta sequences and the way those sequences occurred across donors. Every discovery cohort repertoire had been produced on one sequencing platform. An earlier analysis of around 580 of the donors used high-throughput TCR beta sequencing to judge whether each TCR beta V gene segment behaved as functional or pseudogenic. Both class I and class II loci were covered by HLA typing, at four-digit resolution. The study combined high-throughput TCR immunosequencing, statistical association of individual TCRs with disease status, and machine learning to predict cytomegalovirus infection status. In a later analysis, previously published TCR beta repertoires from 550 to 750 donors were re-analyzed and high-resolution HLA genotyping was added so that TCR occurrence patterns could be studied. Four or five DR-DQ haplotypes were handled as single units for association and clustering because linkage in the cohort was strong. Roughly 300 gigabases of sequencing data and approximately 85 million unique TCR sequences were included in an early release covering 500 to 750 HLA-typed donors. The number of donors typed differed by locus, with roughly 620-640 for A, B, C, DRB1 and DQB1, around 560 for DQA1, approximately 580 for DPA1, and 400 to 490 for DPB1. The genetic ancestry cluster associated with self-reported Caucasian donors included roughly four fifths of the roughly 380 genotyped donors. The study used immunosequencing to profile the T cell repertoires of under 700 subjects and linked those repertoires to cytomegalovirus serostatus. Donor age, sex, ethnicity and CMV serostatus were compiled together with the repertoire data. In addition to the first cohort of 666 subjects, a separate validation cohort of under 150 different subjects was used. Broader findings and caveats from the paper: In an earlier analysis of under 600 of the donors, most TCR beta V segments were observed in productive rearrangements about 87% or about 30% of the time, broadly matching IMGT annotations. When HLA alleles, especially DR and DQ, strongly co-occurred, TCR associations were difficult to assign to individual alleles. A further reported finding was that TCR beta sequences accurately predicted the HLA-A and HLA-B alleles for most subjects in the first cohort. Some IMGT-functional V segments, including TRBV6-2 and TRBV6-3, could not be told apart with the 87-base-pair reads, so those segments were excluded. In a later analysis, several top co-occurrence clusters were reported to appear linked to parvovirus B19, influenza, CMV and Epstein-Barr virus. It was suggested by the authors that the approach could potentially be generalized to other disease states and immunological phenotypes. Sequencing depth was assumed to be roughly uniform across donors in the presence/absence analyses, though that assumption may not hold. In a later genetic analysis, a missense DCLRE1C variant was associated with V-gene and J-gene trimming of TCR beta chains, and the association was replicated in an independent cohort. Only TCR beta chains were sequenced in this cohort, and the absence of alpha or paired-chain data limited detectable features. Linkage disequilibrium might explain the correlated functional status among segregating V segments, but an unknown experimental factor could not be ruled out. The only immune exposure information available for the cohort was CMV serostatus. Across donors, most TCR sequences were observed very rarely, whereas some public TCRs were present in many individuals. In a later genetic analysis, fewer N-insertions in productive TCRs were reported among donors in an Asian-associated ancestry cluster than the roughly 640-donor mean. Because HLA typing was missing for some donors at each locus, association tests included only the typed subset. The classifier was reported to diagnose cytomegalovirus status with high specificity and sensitivity in both the original cohort and the validation cohort. Because counts were too low, around 18 rarely observed V segments, including chromosome 9 orphons, were left out of the earlier analysis of approximately 580 of the donors. Compared with equally common non-associated chains, HLA-associated TCR beta chains in a later analysis were more clonally expanded and had lower generation probabilities. A later analysis found that TCR association rates varied across HLA loci, with DRB1 alleles showing the most associated TCRs and HLA-C alleles the fewest. At a false discovery rate of 0.05, a later analysis linked some 18,000 TCR beta sequences to specific HLA alleles. A group of highly shared sequence variants was considered likely to be a technical artifact of the sequencing pipeline. The study listed 164 TCR beta chains as associated with cytomegalovirus. In a later analysis, most CMV-associated TCR beta chains were found to appear HLA-restricted, with HLA associations seemingly driven largely by CMV exposure. In vitro tests confirmed that a few of the cytomegalovirus-associated TCR beta chains recognize cytomegalovirus antigens.

The library was obtained by the immunoSEQ multiplex PCR assay. The multiplex PCR relied on a mix of 60 forward primers for TCR Vbeta segments and 13 reverse primers for TCR Jbeta segments. The CDR3 region of rearranged TCR beta genes was amplified from genomic DNA with a multiplex PCR assay. The amplified TCR beta libraries were sequenced on the Illumina HiSeq System as 87-base-pair reads. The original methods were these. Across the roughly 670 repertoires, a later analysis counted tens of millions of unique TCR beta chains, 9.5 million to 13 million of which were shared by at least two donors. Raw reads were error-corrected and collapsed into unique sequences with a nearest-neighbor algorithm that merged closely related sequences to remove PCR and sequencing errors. To assign V, D and J gene segments, CDR3 sequences were aligned to IMGT reference sequences. For a sequence to be retained, at least a six-nucleotide match to both a V gene segment and a J gene segment was required. A rearrangement counted as productive if the CDR3 had no stop codons and remained in frame with V and J, and every other rearrangement counted as non-productive. Following IMGT convention, CDR3 was defined as the stretch from the second conserved V-encoded cysteine to the conserved J-encoded phenylalanine. The earlier analysis of some 550 of the donors excluded any sequence lacking an unambiguous match to a single V gene segment. In an earlier analysis of approximately 610 of the donors, V segments were called functional above 56.7% productive rearrangements and were called segregating when the between-donor standard deviation exceeded 5%. A statistical classification framework was built to diagnose cytomegalovirus status from the catalog of TCR beta chain sequences. V and J gene assignment, in a later analysis, came from comparing TCR nucleotide sequences with IMGT/GENE-DB human TR gene sequences. In a later analysis, CDR3 sequences and most-parsimonious VDJ recombination scenarios were assigned using the TCRdist pipeline. In a later analysis, every TCR beta chain was defined by the combination of its CDR3 amino acid sequence and its V-gene family, and reads without a unique V-gene family were dropped. As a way to deal with suspected cross-contamination and a sequencing artifact, a later analysis dropped approximately 590 nucleotide sequences that were highly shared and had low generation probability. In a later analysis, a clonal expansion index for each public chain was calculated from normalized within-repertoire ranks of inferred template counts. Generation probabilities in a later analysis came from a VDJ recombination model fitted to out-of-frame rearrangements, and those results were checked against IGoR. A later analysis scored TCR-TCR, TCR-HLA and TCR-CMV co-occurrence with hypergeometric tests, applying a repertoire-size bias correction to TCR pairs. To estimate false discovery rates, a later analysis permuted the HLA or CMV assignments 20 times. In a later analysis, co-occurring TCRs were grouped with DBSCAN, and TCRdist sequence similarity was added when clustering was performed within HLA-allele-positive subsets. For co-occurrence clustering, repertoires with fewer than 30,000 or more than 120,000 public chains were excluded, along with 5 or 6 repertoires with anomalous nucleotide sharing. Sourced from immuneACCESS, this table was stored by TCRdb with only in-frame sequences that have V and J called. A share of the clones is absent; for the studies checked, an unresolved V gene accounts for under half, and the remainder has no known explanation. Clone size and V and J calls were adopted from that table, with D and trimming inferred from the DNA. For this sample, the table gives around 100,000 clones. The ten biggest clones cover 5.5% to 8% of the sample.

Compared with germline, V lacks 0 bases and J lacks 8 bases; bases without a gene match: 8. The CDR3 runs 15 amino acids, cysteine and phenylalanine included. Here the CDR3 DNA is all that survives: 45 bases in frame from base 1. From the germline V gene (reference sequence), CDR1 is SGHNT and CDR2 is YYREEE. In total, approximately 700 healthy bone marrow donors made up the cohort. All cohort members were sampled while nominally healthy, although unrecorded immune exposures were likely present. The donor was CMV seropositive and was included in the group of 250 to 300 seropositive cohort members. Each donor provided a peripheral blood sample, and peripheral blood mononuclear cells were used for TCR beta sequencing. The Qiagen DNeasy Blood Extraction Kit was used to extract genomic DNA from the blood cell samples. Details on this clone: It lacks a known antigen.

The material sequenced was PBMCs. Recombination connected TRBV5-4 to TRBJ2-1, and TRBD2 matches 7 of the central bases. The TCR was taken from a man in his forties or fifties in good health and CMV-seropositive. The CDR3: CASSLAGGSNDEQFF. The DNA reads as follows: TGTGCCAGCAGCTTGGCGGGCGGGAGTAATGATGAGCAGTTCTTC.